Listed here are 12 T cell receptor beta chains from one sample, sequenced in a study of shared clonotypes between healthy human individuals. Naive CD8 cells were CD45RO-negative, positively selected for CCR7, excluding terminally differentiated effector memory CD45RA+ cells. Produced via immunoSEQ multiplex PCR; TCRdb's table is partial and in-frame only. The sample includes around 1.9 million clones, about 93% of them seen just once. Sequencing input: naive CD8+ T cells from PBMCs. These receptors were obtained from a man aged 18 to 30 in good health. Some clones in this sample may be carry-over from other donors' samples.

This clone has only one observation. The CDR3 DNA reads TGTGCCAGCAGCGGGGGACTAGCGGGCGGGGAGACCCAGTACTTC. It translates to CASSGGLAGGETQYF. The J gene is TRBJ2-5, the V gene TRBV9; 12 positions match TRBD2. Germline CDR1 and CDR2: SGDLS and YYNGEE. This CDR3 is built from 15 residues. Germline trimming cut 3 bases from V and 5 bases from J; bases unmatched to any gene: 5.

The V gene is TRBV7-8, the J gene TRBJ2-1; TRBD1 might be the D (6 bases). This CDR3 has 16 amino acids. Trimming took off 5 bases at V and 0 bases at J, with 14 bases between the two ends. Looked up from germline, CDR1 is SGHVS and CDR2 is FQNEAQ. CDR3 residues: CASSTWDTGSYNEQFF. Here the CDR3 DNA reads TGTGCCAGCAGCACCTGGGACACCGGCTCCTACAATGAGCAGTTCTTC.

In this sample, this clone turned up a few times. J is TRBJ1-1 and V is TRBV7-3; TRBD1 agrees at 10 bases. The CDR3 has 15 amino acids. CDR1 SGHTA and CDR2 FQGTGA come from the germline V gene. V lost 5 bases, J lost 7 bases, and 10 bases stayed unmatched. This CDR3 reads CASSPRQGANDEAFF. For the CDR3, the DNA is TGTGCCAGCAGCCCCCGACAGGGGGCGAACGATGAAGCTTTCTTT.

The chain joins TRBV9 to TRBJ2-7; TRBD2 matches 9 bases. This CDR3 contains 13 residues. Germline V lookup: CDR1 SGDLS, CDR2 YYNGEE. V gave up 7 bases and J gave up 6 bases; unmatched junction bases: 8. The CDR3 region is CASGTSQTSEQYF. In DNA form, the CDR3 reads TGTGCCAGCGGGACTAGCCAGACCTCCGAGCAGTACTTC.

The chain uses TRBV27 and TRBJ1-1; D is unclear. Germline CDR1 reads MNHEY; CDR2 reads SMNVEV (reference sequence). The CDR3 contains 11 residues. V gave up 8 bases and J gave up 6 bases, with 10 bases separating them. Here the CDR3 reads CASGQLPEAFF. The CDR3 DNA is TGTGCCAGCGGCCAACTACCTGAAGCTTTCTTT.

This clone was picked up one time. This chain links TRBV6-1 with TRBJ1-4; D remains ambiguous. CDR3 length equals 14 residues. CDR1 and CDR2 from the germline V gene are MNHNS and SASEGT. The V end lost 8 bases, the J end lost 5 bases, and 15 bases lay between the germline ends. The CDR3 region has the DNA TGTGCCAGCCGGGTACAGAGACCCAATGAAAAACTGTTTTTT. It is translated as CASRVQRPNEKLFF.

The V gene is TRBV9, the J gene TRBJ1-1; TRBD1 aligns across 9 bases. After removal of 1 base from V and 5 bases from J, the junction contained 9 bases not matched to a gene. The length of the CDR3 is 16 residues. In germline, CDR1 is SGDLS, CDR2 YYNGEE. The CDR3: CASSVNPDRGSTEAFF. CDR3 DNA sequence: TGTGCCAGCAGCGTAAATCCGGACAGGGGTTCTACTGAAGCTTTCTTT.

This sequence joins TRBV7-9 and TRBJ2-7, with 8 nucleotides matching TRBD1. The V and J ends lost 5 bases and 2 bases, in that order; junction bases with no gene match: 14. The CDR3 is made up of 17 amino acids. The germline V gene encodes CDR1 SEHNR and CDR2 FQNEAQ (reference sequence). This CDR3 reads CASSPRAGDRRPYEQYF. CDR3 DNA: TGTGCCAGCAGCCCCCGTGCAGGGGACAGGCGCCCCTACGAGCAGTACTTC.

The J gene is TRBJ2-7, the V gene TRBV5-4, with a possible D match to TRBD1 (5 bases). This CDR3 has 14 amino acids. CDR1 and CDR2 from the germline V gene are SGHNT and YYREEE (reference sequence). The ends were cut back, 2 bases at V and 2 bases at J, with 11 bases in the middle. The CDR3 region has the DNA TGTGCCAGCAGCTTAGGCAGGGCGCCCTACGAGCAGTACTTC. This translates into CASSLGRAPYEQYF.

The genes are TRBV2 and TRBJ1-2, with a possible D match to TRBD1 (5 bases). This CDR3 comprises 14 residues. Germline CDR1 SNHLY, CDR2 FYNNEI. V was clipped by 1 base and J by 4 bases, with 10 bases between them. This CDR3 reads CASSEDRRGYGYTF. CDR3 DNA: TGTGCCAGCAGTGAAGACAGGAGGGGCTATGGCTACACCTTC.

The J gene is TRBJ1-1, the V gene TRBV28, with 9 bases lining up with TRBD1. CDR3 length: 17 residues. V lost 7 bases to trimming and J lost 1 base; unmatched junction nucleotides: 13. The V gene's germline CDR1 is MDHEN and CDR2 SYDVKM. DNA of the CDR3: TGTGCCAGCACAAAATGGGGACAGGGTACGGGGAACACTGAAGCTTTCTTT. This gives the protein CASTKWGQGTGNTEAFF. Full variable domain (rest looked up from reference TRBV28 and TRBJ1-1): DVKVTQSSRYLVKRTGEKVFLECVQDMDHENMFWYRQDPGLGLRLIYFSYDVKMKEKGDIPEGYSVSREKKERFSLILESASTNQTSMYLCASTKWGQGTGNTEAFFGQGTRLTVV.

The rearrangement links TRBV5-6 to TRBJ2-7; 8 nucleotides match TRBD2. J lost 3 bases, V lost 4 bases, and 6 bases had no gene match. The germline V gene has CDR1 SGHDT and CDR2 YYEEEE. The CDR3 covers 14 residues. This CDR3 is CASSAGTRGYEQYF. The CDR3, as DNA: TGTGCCAGCAGCGCGGGGACTAGAGGCTACGAGCAGTACTTC.